Sequencing of this TCR beta chain was carried out in a study of post-analysis software for immune sequencing data. This clonotype was seen a handful of times. Its cognate antigen is unknown. The authors incorporated unique molecular identifiers into the TCR beta cDNA libraries. Researchers reported 400,000 to 550,000 cDNA molecules coming from around 1 to 9.1 million T cells. One entry per CDR3 protein, called by TCRdb with MiXCR from the PCR reads. This table holds roughly 870,000 distinct CDR3 sequences, 53% found once. Regarding the study as a whole: Normalized Chao1 diversity was significantly reduced in patients versus controls. TRBV5-6, TRBV5-1 and TRBV20-1 were among roughly 5 TRBV segments more frequent in patients than controls. By F measure, samples from a shared preparation batch strongly co-clustered.

Trimming cost V 1 base and J 3 bases, with 10 bases left between them. The V gene's germline CDR1 is DFQATT and CDR2 SNEGSKA (reference sequence). The CDR3 totals 13 residues. Sequencing was done on a sample of blood. The receptor was derived from a girl aged 10 to 17 with multiple sclerosis. V usage is TRBV20-1 and J usage is TRBJ2-7; TRBD2 might be the D (5 bases). Here the CDR3 DNA reads TGCAGTGCTAGAGCTAGCCCTCACTACGAGCAGTACTTC. Its protein product is CSARASPHYEQYF.